A selection of T cell receptor beta chains follows, all from one sample in a study of T cells in Graves' hyperthyroidism and ophthalmopathy. TCRdb fed the multiplex PCR reads into MiXCR, producing one record per CDR3 protein. The table records under 700,000 distinct CDR3 sequences, around 46% of them present only once. The sample comprised peripheral blood or thyroid tissue (not recorded which). The origin of the receptors is a woman younger than 35 with Graves' hyperthyroidism. CDR3s include the opening cysteine and the closing phenylalanine or tryptophan. A D gene is named only where the DNA matches it firmly. Size tells how often a clone was seen (once, few, many) or the class of an expanded clone, and some rows leave it out.

size,V,D,J,DNA,CDR3
many,TRBV10-3,NA,TRBJ2-6,TGTGCCATCAGTGGCGGTCGCTCTGGGGCCAACGTCCTGACTTTC,CAISGGRSGANVLTF
NA,TRBV7-3,NA,TRBJ1-1,TGTGCCAGCAGCTCCGGGTCAGAGAACACTGAAGCTTTCTTT,CASSSGSENTEAFF
NA,TRBV29-1,NA,TRBJ1-4,TGCAGCGAGGGGGCTAATGAAAAACTGTTTTTT,CSEGANEKLFF
NA,TRBV24-1,NA,TRBJ2-2,TGTGCCACCAGTGATTTGAGAAACACCGGGGAGCTGTTTTTT,CATSDLRNTGELFF
once,TRBV7-9,NA,TRBJ1-1,TGTGCCAGCAGAGAGACAGAACTGAGCACTGAAGCTTTCTTT,CASRETELSTEAFF
NA,TRBV7-2,TRBD2,TRBJ2-7,TGTGCCAGCAGCTTAGTTAGCGGGATATACGAGCAGTACTTC,CASSLVSGIYEQYF
few,TRBV19,NA,TRBJ2-5,TGTGCCAGTAGTCTTCGTAGGTTCGATCAAGAGACCCAGTACTTC,CASSLRRFDQETQYF
once,TRBV6-5,NA,TRBJ1-6,TGTGCCAGCAGAGGGGACGGAAATTCACCCCTCCACTTT,CASRGDGNSPLHF
NA,TRBV7-6,NA,TRBJ2-7,TGTGCCAGCAGCAGGGGGGACAACTCCTACGAGCAGTACTTC,CASSRGDNSYEQYF
many,TRBV12-3/TRBV12-4,TRBD1,TRBJ1-5,TGTGCCAGCAGTCTCACAGGGGGCTCTCAGCCCCAGCATTTT,CASSLTGGSQPQHF
NA,TRBV15,NA,TRBJ2-6,TGTGCCACCAGCCCCGGCGGAGGGGCGGGCGCTGAAGCTTTC,CATSPGGGAGAEAF
NA,TRBV10-3,TRBD1,TRBJ2-5,TGTGCCATCAGTCAGGACAGGAGCCAAAAGACCCAGTACTTC,CAISQDRSQKTQYF
few,TRBV7-9,NA,TRBJ1-5,TGTGCCAGCAGCTTAGCGGAAGGGCGGTTCAATCAGCCCCAGCATTTT,CASSLAEGRFNQPQHF
NA,TRBV7-9,NA,TRBJ2-7,TGTGCCAGCAGCCAGAGGGACACGGGCTACGAGCAGTACTTC,CASSQRDTGYEQYF
once,TRBV7-6,TRBD1,TRBJ2-5,TGTGCCAGCAGCCCCCCGGGACAGGGCTCCCAAGAGACCCAGTACTTC,CASSPPGQGSQETQYF
NA,TRBV6-6,TRBD1,TRBJ2-7,TGTGCCAGCAGTCCCGGCGACAGGGGTACCTACGAGCAGTACTTC,CASSPGDRGTYEQYF
NA,TRBV11-1,NA,TRBJ1-1,TGTGCCAGCAGTGGGTGGGACGGAAACACTGAAGCTTTCTTT,CASSGWDGNTEAFF
many,TRBV9,NA,TRBJ1-6,TGTGCCAGCAGCGTAGACAGGAGTAATTCACCCCTCCACTTT,CASSVDRSNSPLHF
few,TRBV20-1,NA,TRBJ1-2,TGCAGTGCTGAGGACCGGACAGTCAATGGCTACACCTTC,CSAEDRTVNGYTF
once,TRBV5-6,TRBD1,TRBJ2-7,TGTGCCAGCAGCAACGTCCGGGACAGGGTCGATGAGCAGTACTTC,CASSNVRDRVDEQYF
NA,TRBV12-1,NA,TRBJ2-7,TGTGCCAGCAGCTTTGGTGGGAGGACCCACTACGAGCAGTACTTC,CASSFGGRTHYEQYF
NA,TRBV7-2,NA,TRBJ1-4,TGTGCCAGCAGCCCTACAGGGCCCGGGACTAATGAAAAACTGTTTTTT,CASSPTGPGTNEKLFF
NA,TRBV15,NA,TRBJ2-1,TGTGCCACCAGCAGAGATCAAATTGGGGTGCAGTTCTTC,CATSRDQIGVQFF
NA,TRBV10-3,NA,TRBJ1-1,TGTGCCATCAGTGCGGGTGAGCGGGAGGGAGCTTTCTTT,CAISAGEREGAFF
many,TRBV7-3,NA,TRBJ1-6,TGTGCCAGCAGCCGCACTCGGGACGGAGATTCACCCCTCCACTTT,CASSRTRDGDSPLHF
few,TRBV9,NA,TRBJ2-5,TGTGCCAGCAGCGTAGTGTCGGGAGAGCAAGAGACCCAGTACTTC,CASSVVSGEQETQYF
NA,TRBV7-2,TRBD2,TRBJ2-5,TGTGCCAGCAGCCCCCTAGCGGGTAGGGAAGAGACCCAGTACTTC,CASSPLAGREETQYF
many,TRBV7-6,NA,TRBJ1-1,TGTGCCAGCAGCTCCCAAGAGGGTGCTGAAGCTTTCTTT,CASSSQEGAEAFF
many,TRBV2,TRBD2,TRBJ2-5,TGTGCCAGCAATCTAGCGGTCGAGACCCAGTACTTC,CASNLAVETQYF
NA,TRBV25-1,TRBD1,TRBJ1-3,TGTGCCAGCAGTCGACAGGGGACCTCTGGAAACACCATATATTTT,CASSRQGTSGNTIYF
NA,TRBV11-2,NA,TRBJ2-7,TGTGCCAGCACCCCCGACGGGAAGTGGGGCTACGAGCAGTACTTC,CASTPDGKWGYEQYF
NA,TRBV25-1,NA,TRBJ1-2,TGTGCCAGCAGTGCTAGAGACGGCAGGTTGGGGTATGGCTACACCTTC,CASSARDGRLGYGYTF
NA,TRBV9,TRBD2,TRBJ2-2,TGTGCCAGCAGCCAATTTGGGGAGGGGAGGACCGGGGAGCTGTTTTTT,CASSQFGEGRTGELFF
NA,TRBV7-3,NA,TRBJ2-5,TGTGCCAGCTCCCAGCTAGGGGCCTTCCAAGAGACCCAGTACTTC,CASSQLGAFQETQYF
NA,TRBV7-2,TRBD2,TRBJ2-3,TGTGCCAGCAGCTTAGCGTTTAGCGGGAGGACAAAAACGCAGTATTTT,CASSLAFSGRTKTQYF
few,TRBV7-9,NA,TRBJ1-1,TGTGCCAGCAGCCGATGGGACGGCGATGAAGCTTTCTTT,CASSRWDGDEAFF
NA,TRBV9,TRBD1,TRBJ1-4,TGTGCCAGCAGCCCCCCGGACAGGGGCGCGGCTAATGGAAAACTGTTTTTT,CASSPPDRGAANGKLFF
NA,TRBV7-2,NA,TRBJ2-5,TGTGCCAGCAGCATCGGACCCAATCAGCCCCAGTACTTC,CASSIGPNQPQYF
NA,TRBV19,TRBD2,TRBJ2-2,TGTGCCAGTAGTCTAAGGACTAGTTCCACCGGGGAGCTGTTTTTT,CASSLRTSSTGELFF
many,TRBV24-1,TRBD2,TRBJ2-5,TGTGCCACCAGTGATCCCGGGGCGAGCGGGAGGCTAGAGACCCAGTACTTC,CATSDPGASGRLETQYF
few,TRBV19,NA,TRBJ1-5,TGTGCCAGTAGTATCATGGACAGCTTTCAGCCCCAGCATTTT,CASSIMDSFQPQHF
NA,TRBV10-3,NA,TRBJ1-2,TGTGCCATCAGTGGGGATCTCCCCGATGGCTACACCTTC,CAISGDLPDGYTF
NA,TRBV29-1,NA,TRBJ1-1,TGCATCCTGGCCCCTGGGAGCACTGAAGCTTTCTTT,CILAPGSTEAFF